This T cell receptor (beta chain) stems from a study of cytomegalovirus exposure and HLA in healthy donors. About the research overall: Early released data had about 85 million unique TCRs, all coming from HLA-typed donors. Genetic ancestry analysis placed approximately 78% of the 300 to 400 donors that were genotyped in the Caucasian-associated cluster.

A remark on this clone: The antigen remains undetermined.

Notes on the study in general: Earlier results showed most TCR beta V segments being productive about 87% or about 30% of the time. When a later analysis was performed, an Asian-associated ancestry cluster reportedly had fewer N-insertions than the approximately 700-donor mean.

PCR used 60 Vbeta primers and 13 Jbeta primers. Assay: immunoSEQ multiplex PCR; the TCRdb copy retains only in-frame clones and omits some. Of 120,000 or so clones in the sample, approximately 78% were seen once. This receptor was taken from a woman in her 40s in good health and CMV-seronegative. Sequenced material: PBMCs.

The chain's CDR3 is CASSSWTQEGEKLFF. As DNA, the CDR3 is TGTGCCAGTAGTTCATGGACCCAGGAGGGTGAAAAACTGTTTTTT. V is TRBV19 and J is TRBJ1-4, with D unclear. The V gene lost 5 bases and the J gene lost 7 bases, with 17 bases spanning the gap. The CDR3 runs to 15 residues. CDR1 is LNHDA and CDR2 is SQIVND in the germline V gene (reference sequence). The full variable domain, rest sourced from reference TRBV19 and TRBJ1-4, is DGGITQSPKYLFRKEGQNVTLSCEQNLNHDAMYWYRQDPGQGLRLIYYSQIVNDFQKGDIAEGYSVSREKKESFPLTVTSAQKNPTAFYLCASSSWTQEGEKLFFGSGTQLSVL.